The 11 T cell receptor delta chains below were found in one sample sequenced in a study of gamma-delta chains in newborns, infants, children. TCRdb fed the reads into CATT to redo clone calling. The repertoire holds approximately 4,200 delta-chain clones, with over 2% as singletons. Specimen: blood. Receptors originate from a child who was a newborn, infant or young child, either healthy, febrile or measles-vaccinated (not recorded which).

To note about this clone: A far larger clone is one nucleotide away, so this likely arose from a read error. Other DNA sequences in this sample translate to the same CDR3. The CDR3 here is CACDTGGPFSWDTRQMFF. CDR3 DNA: TGTGCCTGTGACACTGGGGGCCCTTTCTCTTGGGACACCCGACAGATGTTTTTC. The J gene is TRDJ3, the V gene TRDV2; tentative D call: TRDD3 (6 bases). The CDR3 is made up of 18 amino acids. V was trimmed by 1 base and J by 4 bases, leaving 16 bases between them. The germline CDR1 and CDR2 sequences are GEAIGNYY and EKD.

Worth noting for this clone: The translation of this DNA and the TCRdb protein of a much larger clone differ at residue 17, probably owing to a read error; the protein shown here is translated from the DNA. CDR3 protein: CALGELVLPREWGIGGKLFF. The CDR3 nucleotides are TGTGCTCTTGGGGAACTAGTTCTACCCCGTGAGTGGGGGATAGGGGGGAAACTCTTCTTT. V gene TRDV1 combines with J gene TRDJ2; 9 nucleotides align to TRDD3. V was pared by 0 bases and J by 12 bases, with 23 bases of the junction left unmatched. This CDR3 is 20 amino acids long. CDR1 and CDR2 (germline): TSWWSYY, QGS.

Points on this clone: TCRdb attributes to this sequence the protein of a much larger clone, which differs from the DNA translation at residue 11; a read error is likely, and the protein displayed is translated from the DNA. This rearrangement joins TRDV1 to TRDJ1; possibly TRDD2 for D (6 bases). The CDR3 spans 21 residues. V lost 2 bases to trimming and J lost 0 bases, with 28 bases between them. Looked up from germline, CDR1 is TSWWSYY and CDR2 is QGS. The CDR3 loop is CALGEYHPNTEGLPYTDKLIF. The CDR3 coding sequence is TGTGCTCTTGGGGAATACCACCCGAATACTGAGGGTCTTCCTTACACCGATAAACTCATCTTT.

This clone was counted only a few times. A single base is all that separates this from a far larger clone, so a read error is likely. The V call is TRDV2, the J call TRDJ3, with 7 bases aligning to TRDD3. Germline CDR1 reads GEAIGNYY; CDR2 reads EKD. The CDR3 is 19 amino acids. CDR3 region: CACDTLGEAGSWDTRRMFF. CDR3 nucleotide sequence: TGTGCCTGTGACACCTTGGGGGAAGCGGGCTCCTGGGACACCCGACGGATGTTTTTC.

This clone was seen more than once but under ten times. A far larger clone is a single base away, which makes a read error likely. This CDR3 is also generated by other DNA sequences in the sample. This chain uses TRDV2 with TRDJ2; D unclear. V lost 1 base and J lost 2, with 13 bases in between. CDR1 and CDR2 from the germline V gene are GEAIGNYY and EKD. This CDR3 region has 16 residues. The CDR3 reads CACDTLGPLLTAQLFF. The CDR3 DNA is TGTGCCTGTGACACGTTGGGTCCGCTCTTGACAGCACAACTCTTCTTT.

A remark on this clone: This likely came from a read error, as a far larger clone is one base away. Other nucleotide sequences from this sample produce the same CDR3. The chain uses TRDV2 and TRDJ1; 7 bases align to TRDD3. This CDR3 is 13 amino acids long. Per germline, CDR1 GEAIGNYY and CDR2 EKD. DNA of the CDR3: TGTGCTTGTGACACCTGGGGGACCGATAAACTCATCTTT. Translated, it gives CACDTWGTDKLIF.

This clone was detected a few times. TCRdb assigns this DNA the protein of a much larger clone, which departs from its translation at residues 4 and 8; this likely reflects a read error, and the protein shown comes from translating the DNA. This chain connects TRDV2 to TRDJ3, with 8 bases identical to TRDD3. The germline V gene encodes CDR1 GEAIGNYY and CDR2 EKD. V gave up 6 bases and J gave up 0 bases; unmatched junction bases: 6. CDR3 length: 17 amino acids. The CDR3 reads CACKYWGGSWDTRQMFF. CDR3 DNA: TGTGCCTGTAAATACTGGGGGGGCTCCTGGGACACCCGACAGATGTTTTTC.

On this clone: A far larger clone is only one base removed, so a read error is likely. This specimen includes other DNA sequences encoding the same CDR3. The rearrangement joins TRDV2 to TRDJ1, with 9 bases fitting TRDD3. The V segment lost 3 bases and the J segment 0 bases; nucleotides outside the gene matches: 7. This CDR3 has 16 residues. Looked up from germline, CDR1 is GEAIGNYY and CDR2 is EKD. CDR3 sequence reads: CACDPGGYSYTDKLIF. As DNA, the CDR3 is TGTGCCTGTGACCCAGGGGGATACTCTTACACCGATAAACTCATCTTT.

Remarks on this clone: This sequence may be a read error, since a much larger clone differs from it by one base. This chain links TRDV1 with TRDJ1; 10 bases are a match to TRDD3. In germline, CDR1 is TSWWSYY, CDR2 QGS. The CDR3 contains 22 residues. The chain's CDR3 is CAPGACSYASRSWGIETDKLIF. In DNA form, the CDR3 reads TGTGCTCCTGGGGCTTGTTCCTACGCTTCTCGATCCTGGGGGATAGAGACCGATAAACTCATCTTT.

The chain uses TRDV2 and TRDJ2, with 7 bases identical to TRDD3. The ends lost 1 base at V and 6 bases at J; junction bases unmatched: 7. Germline values: CDR1 GEAIGNYY, CDR2 EKD. CDR3 length: 15 residues. The CDR3, as DNA: TGTGCCTGTGACACGGTCGGATACGGTTCAGCACAACTCTTCTTT. Its translation is CACDTVGYGSAQLFF.

This clone has only a few counts. One end of the junction does not line up with germline, which may come from a read error. The chain has TRDV2 and TRDJ3; TRDD3 matches at 13 bases. The CDR3 length is 20 residues. From germline, CDR1 is GEAIGNYY and CDR2 EKD. CDR3 loop: CACGRLGDTRSSWDTQQMFF. In nucleotides, the CDR3 is TGTGCCTGTGGCAGACTGGGGGATACGCGGAGTTCCTGGGACACCCAACAGATGTTTTTC.